The clone carrying this T cell receptor beta chain has only one observation. Its cognate antigen is unknown. The data derive from a study of shared clonotypes between healthy human individuals. Study-wide points: Clonotype sharing among the donors was expected to vary with sequencing depth.

For each subset, genomic DNA was distributed in equal portions over several immunoSEQ plates. Sequencing was performed with immunoSEQ multiplex PCR; in TCRdb, only in-frame clones are kept and a portion is missing. The data show under 1,900,000 clones, with around 98.5% seen just once and approximately 0.4% held by the top ten. V was cut by 6 bases and J by 4 bases, with 11 bases left in between. Germline assignment: CDR1 SQVTM and CDR2 ANQGSEA. The CDR3 sequence is 12 residues long. Source material: naive CD4+ T cells sorted from blood. Indicated subset: CD45RA+ positively selected. This clonotype was sampled from a man aged 25-45 years in good health. The chain recombines TRBV29-1 with TRBJ2-3; D gene uncertain. The CDR3, as DNA: TGCAGCGTGAGCCTCTCTGCAGATACGCAGTATTTT. Protein: CSVSLSADTQYF.